Listed here is a single T cell receptor beta chain. No cognate antigen has been identified for it. No qualities accompany the bases; no much larger clone lies one base away. Patients with autoimmune disease history or receiving systemic immunosuppression were excluded from the trial. Peripheral blood for TCR sequencing was drawn from every dose cohort at baseline, at cycle 4 day 1 and at cycle 7 day 1. Samples were obtained from an open-label, multicenter, first-in-human phase I dose-escalation trial of ivuxolimab. Adults with locally advanced or metastatic melanoma, renal cell carcinoma, hepatocellular carcinoma or head and neck squamous cell carcinoma were enrolled in the trial. Before TCR sequencing, CD4+ T cells and CD8+ T cells were sorted from peripheral blood as separate populations. These data belong to a study of OX40 agonist ivuxolimab in advanced cancers. About the investigation overall: The costimulatory receptor OX40 (CD134) was targeted by ivuxolimab, a fully human IgG2 agonistic monoclonal antibody. Intravenous ivuxolimab was administered to patients every 2 weeks at six dose levels: 0.01, 0.1, 0.3, 1.5, 3 and 10 mg/kg. Of the 50 to 55 patients in dose escalation, about 20 had hepatocellular carcinoma, approximately 15 had melanoma, 9 had renal cell carcinoma and 9 had head and neck cancer. In the dose-escalation cohort, roughly 80% of patients were male, and the mean age was around 60 years, with a range of about 23 to 85. Patients were allowed to have had prior anti-PD-1, anti-PD-L1 or anti-CTLA-4 therapy, and around 40% of the dose-escalation patients had previously received checkpoint inhibitors. Partial responses occurred in three dose-escalation patients: two with cutaneous melanoma and one with hepatocellular carcinoma. The point of sequencing TCRbeta in the periphery was to test whether ivuxolimab changed TCR sequence diversity and drove clonal T-cell expansion. The monotherapy dose-escalation portion (N ≈ 57 patients) of the phase I ivuxolimab trial is reported in the paper. Beyond this particular receptor, the publication reports: The antigen specificity of the peripheral T cells that underwent clonal expansion was not determined. After ivuxolimab, more expanded clones were found on average in CD8+ T cells than in CD4+ T cells. Low levels of normalized T-cell clonal expansion were also seen in some nonresponding patients. At doses of 0.1 to 3.0 mg/kg, clonal expansion of both CD4+ and CD8+ blood T cells was observed from baseline to week 6. In partial responders in the 0.1-3.0 mg/kg groups, normalized peripheral clonal expansion was found to be among the lowest, especially among CD8+ T cells.

Genomic DNA was extracted from sorted cells for sequencing of the TCRbeta CDR3 region. The immunoSEQ Assay was used for sequencing of TCRbeta CDR3 regions. Here the immuneACCESS table is served through TCRdb, limited to in-frame sequences with V and J called. Missing clones are a known gap in these copies; in checked studies unresolved V genes cover under half, and the rest lacks a known reason. This sample is represented by fewer than 50,000 clones; about nine tenths of them were singletons. The top ten clones comprise 25% to 30% of the sample. The TCR comes from an adult with an advanced solid tumor such as melanoma, head and neck, liver or kidney cancer. The source material was CD4+ or CD8+ T cells sorted from blood, sampled in a trial of the OX40 agonist ivuxolimab.

The base sequence is TGTGCCAGCAGCCCTACAGGGGACTATGAAAAACTGTTTTTT. The translation is CASSPTGDYEKLFF. The rearrangement combines TRBV5-6 with TRBJ1-4, with 7 bases matching TRBD1. The germline V gene encodes CDR1 SGHDT and CDR2 YYEEEE. Its CDR3 holds 14 amino acids, cysteine through phenylalanine. The kept DNA is CDR3 alone, 42 bases in frame from the first base. Trimming leaves V shorter by 4 bases and J shorter by 6 bases, with the junction holding 6 bases beyond the gene matches.